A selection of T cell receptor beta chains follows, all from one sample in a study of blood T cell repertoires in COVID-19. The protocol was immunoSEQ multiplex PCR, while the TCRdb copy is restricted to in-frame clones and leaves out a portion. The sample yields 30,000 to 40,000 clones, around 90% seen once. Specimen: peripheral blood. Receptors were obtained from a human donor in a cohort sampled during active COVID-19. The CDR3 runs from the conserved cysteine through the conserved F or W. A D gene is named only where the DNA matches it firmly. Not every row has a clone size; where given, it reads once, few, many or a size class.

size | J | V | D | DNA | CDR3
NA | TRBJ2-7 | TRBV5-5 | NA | TGTGCCAGCAGCCTACAGAGTTGGGAGCAGTACTTC | CASSLQSWEQYF
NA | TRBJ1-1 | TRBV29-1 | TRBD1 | TGCAGCGGGCGGGACAGAATGAACACTGAAGCTTTCTTT | CSGRDRMNTEAFF
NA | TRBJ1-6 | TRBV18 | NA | TGTGCCAGCTCAGTCGACAGGATCTATAATTCACCCCTCCACTTT | CASSVDRIYNSPLHF
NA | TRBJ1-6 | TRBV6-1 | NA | TGTGCCAGCTTGGACAACCTAAATTCACCCCTCCACTTT | CASLDNLNSPLHF
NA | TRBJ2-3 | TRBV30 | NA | TGTGCCTGGAGTAAGGTGGTGGCAGGCACGCAGTATTTT | CAWSKVVAGTQYF
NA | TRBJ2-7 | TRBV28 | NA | TGTGCCAGCAGTTTTCTCTTCCCGCAGGGTGGGAGGTACCCCCACTACGAGCAGTACTTC | CASSFLFPQGGRYPHYEQYF
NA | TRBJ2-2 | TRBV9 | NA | TGTGCCAGCAGCGTAGGGAGAGTCACCGGGGAGCTGTTTTTT | CASSVGRVTGELFF
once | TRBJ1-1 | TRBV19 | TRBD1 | TGTGCCAGTAGTATGGTAAACAGGGGGGCCGGGAACACTGAAGCTTTCTTT | CASSMVNRGAGNTEAFF
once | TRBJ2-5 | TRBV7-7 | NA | TGTGCTAGCAGCCCGCGGGGTGAAGAGACCCAGTACTTC | CASSPRGEETQYF
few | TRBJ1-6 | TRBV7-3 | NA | TGTGCCAGCAGCTTAAGACAGAAGAGTCCCCTCCACTTT | CASSLRQKSPLHF
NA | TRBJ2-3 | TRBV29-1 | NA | TGCAGCGTTGGCGTTAGTGGAGATACGCAGTATTTT | CSVGVSGDTQYF
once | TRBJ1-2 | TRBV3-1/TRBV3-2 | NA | TGTGCCAGCAGCTCTGCAGGGGAGGGCGGCTACACCTTC | CASSSAGEGGYTF
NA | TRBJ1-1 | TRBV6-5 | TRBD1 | TGTGCCAGCAGAAGAGAGGGGGCGCACACTGAAGCTTTCTTT | CASRREGAHTEAFF
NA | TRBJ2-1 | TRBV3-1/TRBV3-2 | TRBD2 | TGTGCCAGCAGCCAAGATGACCTAGCGGGAATAAATGAGCAGTTCTTC | CASSQDDLAGINEQFF
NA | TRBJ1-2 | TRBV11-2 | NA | TGTGCCAGCAGCTTAGGGGGGGGGCAATGGGACTATGGCTACACCTTC | CASSLGGGQWDYGYTF
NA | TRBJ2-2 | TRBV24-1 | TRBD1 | TGTGCCACCTCGGGACAGGGAGCCACCGGGGAGCTGTTTTTT | CATSGQGATGELFF
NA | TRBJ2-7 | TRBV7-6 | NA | TGTGCCAGCAGCTTAGCCCCCCAGACTGGCTCCTACGAGCAGTACTTC | CASSLAPQTGSYEQYF
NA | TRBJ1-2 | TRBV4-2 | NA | TGTGCCAGCAGCCAAGAACAGGGTTTCGTTCGAGATGGCTACACCTTC | CASSQEQGFVRDGYTF